This T cell receptor (beta chain) was captured in a study of T-cell reconstitution after alpha-beta-depleted transplantation in children (dated by TCRdb to about 2016). Describing the broader study: The study quantitatively tracked T-cell immune reconstitution after TCRalphabeta/CD19-depleted allogeneic hematopoietic cell transplantation in children using TCR repertoire profiling. Here is what the overall study found, with its caveats: Hyperexpanded clone frequencies declined over subsequent months; after one year, T-cell counts and TCRbeta diversity were mostly attributed to newly produced T cells. The apparently early recovery of alphabetaT-cell counts about two months after transplant reportedly depended on only several hundred rapidly expanded clones that came from non-depleted graft cells. The high TCRbeta diversity at day 60 in some patients was ascribed to recipient T cells and intrathymic progenitors that had survived conditioning.

V is cut by 1 base and J by 4 bases, and the space between the germline ends is 16 bases. CDR1 is given as DFQATT and CDR2 as SNEGSKA, both from the germline V gene (reference sequence). Measured from the cysteine to the phenylalanine, the CDR3 is 15 residues long. Just the 45-base CDR3 DNA is kept, in frame starting at base 1. Read against the paper, the sample's treatment or condition label means: allogeneic hematopoietic cell transplantation with graft depleted of TCRalphabeta T cells and CD19 B cells. Transplant recipients were children who received TCRalphabeta/CD19-depleted allogeneic hematopoietic cell grafts. The library was built by means of PCR. Instrument used: Illumina HiSeq 2500. TCR library preparation used molecular barcoding, with unique molecular identifiers applied to normalize quantification of the TCRbeta repertoire. Starting from the raw public reads, TCRdb applied fastp trimming at Q25, assembled clones with MiXCR and retained in-frame beta chains. All rows with the same CDR3 protein become a single entry with the most common DNA and genes. In this sample the table shows 300,000 to 350,000 distinct CDR3 sequences, about a sixth of which occur a single time. Just over 40% of the sample is held by the ten biggest clonotypes.

Concerning this clonotype: No cognate antigen has been identified for it. No per-base quality is available; no much larger clone lies one base away.

Here the chain combines TRBV20-1 and TRBJ1-1, and TRBD1 may be the D gene, going by 6 matching bases. Sequencing was performed on PBMCs, mostly from graft donor cells, taken 360 days after TCRalphabeta/CD19-depleted stem cell transplant. This sequence was found in a male patient aged 2 to 10 who had a stem cell transplant for acute lymphoblastic leukemia, so the T cells may come from the graft donor. The CDR3 is CSARGGGRGVTEAFF. DNA sequence: TGCAGTGCTAGAGGGGGGGGCAGGGGTGTCACTGAAGCTTTCTTT.